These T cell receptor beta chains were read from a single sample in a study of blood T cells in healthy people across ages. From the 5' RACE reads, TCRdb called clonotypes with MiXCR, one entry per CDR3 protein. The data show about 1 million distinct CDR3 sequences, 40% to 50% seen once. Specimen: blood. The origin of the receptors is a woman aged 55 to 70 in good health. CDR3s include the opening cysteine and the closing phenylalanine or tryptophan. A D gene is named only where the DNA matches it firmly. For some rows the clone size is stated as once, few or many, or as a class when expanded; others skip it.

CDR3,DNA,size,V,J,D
CASSEVNSGAGEQYF,TGTGCCAGCAGTGAAGTTAATAGCGGGGCGGGGGAGCAGTACTTC,.,TRBV6-1,TRBJ2-7,TRBD2
CASSLGHLSYNEQFF,TGTGCCAGCAGCTTAGGACACCTCTCCTACAATGAGCAGTTCTTC,few,TRBV7-3,TRBJ2-1,.
CASSPGTLYNEQFF,TGTGCCAGCAGTCCCGGGACATTATACAATGAGCAGTTCTTC,few,TRBV12-3/TRBV12-4,TRBJ2-1,.
CASSLIGGGASPLHF,TGTGCCAGCAGTTTAATCGGGGGCGGCGCTTCACCCCTCCACTTT,.,TRBV28,TRBJ1-6,.
CASGRTGGAVGANVLTF,TGTGCTAGTGGTCGAACAGGGGGCGCGGTTGGGGCCAACGTCCTGACTTTC,few,TRBV12-5,TRBJ2-6,TRBD1
CSVEGRRVKETQYF,TGCAGCGTTGAAGGGCGCAGGGTGAAGGAGACCCAGTACTTC,.,TRBV29-1,TRBJ2-5,.
CSARGGSGYNEQFF,TGCAGTGCTAGAGGCGGGAGTGGCTACAATGAGCAGTTCTTC,few,TRBV20-1,TRBJ2-1,TRBD2
CASRGVGLAGPQETQFF,TGTGCCAGCAGGGGTGTGGGACTAGCGGGACCCCAAGAGACCCAGTTCTTC,.,TRBV6-1,TRBJ2-1,TRBD2
CASSQRGTGTYEQYF,TGTGCCAGCAGCCAAAGGGGTACAGGGACCTACGAGCAGTACTTC,few,TRBV14,TRBJ2-7,.
CASSQPLRDNPAGYTF,TGCGCCAGCAGCCAACCACTCCGGGACAACCCAGCTGGCTACACCTTC,.,TRBV4-1,TRBJ1-2,.
CASSLAGTRAYTEAFF,TGCGCCAGCAGCTTGGCCGGGACGAGGGCTTACACTGAAGCTTTCTTT,.,TRBV5-1,TRBJ1-1,.
CASSKALGGAGTYNEQFF,TGTGCCAGCAGCAAAGCGCTGGGGGGCGCGGGAACCTACAATGAGCAGTTCTTC,.,TRBV21-1,TRBJ2-1,.
CASSLTGTGGEQYF,TGTGCCAGCAGCTTAACAGGGACCGGGGGCGAGCAGTACTTC,few,TRBV7-3,TRBJ2-7,.
CATSSLGVSGNGYEQYF,TGTGCCACCAGCTCCCTAGGTGTGTCAGGGAATGGTTACGAGCAGTACTTC,.,TRBV15,TRBJ2-7,.
CASSQDVLEQFF,TGTGCCAGCAGCCAAGATGTGCTAGAGCAGTTCTTC,.,TRBV14,TRBJ2-1,.
CASSEVVSTGYADTQYF,TGTGCCAGCAGTGAAGTCGTTTCGACAGGGTATGCAGATACGCAGTATTTT,.,TRBV6-1,TRBJ2-3,TRBD1
CASSHGTSGSYNEQFF,TGTGCCAGCAGCCACGGGACTAGCGGGTCGTACAATGAGCAGTTCTTC,.,TRBV5-6,TRBJ2-1,TRBD2
CASSRQDEQFF,TGCGCCAGCAGTCGGCAGGATGAGCAGTTCTTC,once,TRBV5-1,TRBJ2-1,.